Shown below are 14 T cell receptor beta chains from a single sample sequenced in a study of T cell responses to AZD1222 COVID-19 vaccine. TCRdb keeps only in-frame clones here, not all; method: immunoSEQ multiplex PCR. Of about 150,000 clones listed, more than 90% are singletons. The sequencing used peripheral blood, collected 28 days after the second AZD1222 dose. The receptors were gathered from an adult who received the AZD1222 COVID-19 vaccine.

The rearrangement joins TRBV11-2 to TRBJ2-6; D unresolved. V lost 2 bases and J lost 3, with 8 bases in between. This CDR3 comprises 15 residues. Germline V gene data show CDR1 as SGHAT and CDR2 as FQNNGV. CDR3 protein: CASSLRPSGANVLTF. As DNA, the CDR3 is TGTGCCAGCAGCTTAAGGCCCAGTGGGGCCAACGTCCTGACTTTC.

The chain links TRBV7-9 to TRBJ1-3; a weak D match, TRBD1 (6 bases). The germline V gene encodes CDR1 SEHNR and CDR2 FQNEAQ (reference sequence). CDR3 length: 16 residues. Trimming pared 1 base from V and 8 bases from J, leaving 18 bases between. The CDR3 nucleotides read TGTGCCAGCAGCTTAGGACTTCAGGGGTATGAGTACACCATATATTTT. This sequence encodes CASSLGLQGYEYTIYF. The variable domain in full, completed from reference TRBV7-9 and TRBJ1-3, reads DTGVSQNPRHKITKRGQNVTFRCDPISEHNRLYWYRQTLGQGPEFLTYFQNEAQLEKSRLLSDRFSAERPKGSFSTLEIQRTEQGDSAMYLCASSLGLQGYEYTIYFGEGSWLTVV.

The V call is TRBV4-1, the J call TRBJ2-1; 8 bases are shared with TRBD2. V shed 1 base, J shed 6 bases, and the junction held 11 bases outside the gene matches. Per the germline V gene, CDR1 is MGHRA and CDR2 is YSYEKL. The CDR3 contains 17 residues. CDR3 coding DNA: TGCGCCAGCAGCCAAGCCCCACTAGCGGAGCCCCGCAATGAGCAGTTCTTC. This gives the protein CASSQAPLAEPRNEQFF.

The genes are TRBV7-2 and TRBJ2-5; D unclear. The germline V gene encodes CDR1 SGHTA and CDR2 FQGNSA. The CDR3 extends over 14 amino acids. Deletions cut 5 bases from V and 4 bases from J, with 14 bases between. CDR3 sequence: CASSPNPSGETQYF. The CDR3 DNA sequence: TGTGCCAGCAGCCCAAACCCTTCCGGAGAGACCCAGTACTTC.

V is TRBV6-2 or TRBV6-3 and J is TRBJ2-1, with a tentative D call TRBD2 (6 bases). Trimming removed 1 base from V and 3 bases from J, with 7 bases in between. CDR1 MNHEY and CDR2 SVGEGT come from the germline V gene. The CDR3 length is 14 residues. CDR3 nucleotides: TGTGCCAGCAGTTACTTAGCGGACTACAATGAGCAGTTCTTC. This gives the protein CASSYLADYNEQFF.

The V call is TRBV7-9, the J call TRBJ1-4; D is unclear. This CDR3 comprises 12 residues. V gave up 4 bases and J gave up 8 bases, with 8 bases separating them. Germline V gene sequence: CDR1 SEHNR, CDR2 FQNEAQ (reference sequence). Written as DNA, the CDR3 is TGTGCCAGCAGCTCCCCTTGGGAAAAACTGTTTTTT. It encodes CASSSPWEKLFF. Together with reference TRBV7-9 and TRBJ1-4, the CDR3 gives the full variable domain: DTGVSQNPRHKITKRGQNVTFRCDPISEHNRLYWYRQTLGQGPEFLTYFQNEAQLEKSRLLSDRFSAERPKGSFSTLEIQRTEQGDSAMYLCASSSPWEKLFFGSGTQLSVL.

The chain employs TRBV5-1 and TRBJ2-7; D not resolved. Germline V gene sequence: CDR1 SGHRS, CDR2 YFSETQ. This CDR3 is 15 amino acids long. V shed 1 base and J shed 0 bases, with 11 bases lying between them. CDR3 sequence: CASSLRRFISYEQYF. CDR3 coding DNA: TGCGCCAGCAGCTTGCGAAGATTTATCTCCTACGAGCAGTACTTC.

The rearrangement uses TRBV5-6 and TRBJ2-7; possibly TRBD2 for D (6 bases). Between the trimmed V and J ends, which lost 0 bases and 0 bases, there was a span of 13 bases. In germline, CDR1 is SGHDT, CDR2 YYEEEE. The CDR3 contains 16 residues. CDR3 DNA: TGTGCCAGCAGCTTGGTGGGTAGCGGCTACTCCTACGAGCAGTACTTC. Translation: CASSLVGSGYSYEQYF.

This chain links TRBV28 with TRBJ2-1; weak D call: TRBD2 (6 bases). Trimming took 2 bases from V and 2 from J, leaving 7 bases between them. The CDR3 runs to 14 residues. CDR1 is MDHEN, CDR2 SYDVKM, per germline. CDR3 protein: CASSLAGPYNEQFF. DNA of the CDR3: TGTGCCAGCAGTTTAGCGGGACCCTACAATGAGCAGTTCTTC.

This sequence joins TRBV2 and TRBJ2-7, with D possibly matching TRBD1 (6 bases). Germline values: CDR1 SNHLY, CDR2 FYNNEI. Trimming left V 4 bases short and J 5 bases short, with 12 bases between. The CDR3 runs 13 residues. The CDR3 nucleotides read TGTGCCAGCAGTGGCCCTTGGACAGACGAGCAGTACTTC. Amino acid sequence: CASSGPWTDEQYF.

This chain links TRBV5-1 with TRBJ1-4, with 12 nucleotides matching TRBD1. This CDR3 is built from 16 residues. The J segment lost 8 bases and the V segment lost 0 bases, leaving 5 bases of the junction unmatched. In germline, CDR1 is SGHRS, CDR2 YFSETQ. CDR3 protein: CASSLGAGTGGEKLFF. The DNA of the CDR3 is TGCGCCAGCAGCTTGGGGGCCGGGACAGGGGGCGAAAAACTGTTTTTT.

This clone was counted once. The chain has TRBV2 and TRBJ2-1; 7 bases align to TRBD1. J gave up 0 bases and V 7 bases, and 6 bases lay outside the gene matches. This CDR3 spans 15 amino acids. Germline CDR1 and CDR2: SNHLY and FYNNEI. The CDR3 region has the DNA TGTGCCAGCACTCCGACAGGGAGCTCCTACAATGAGCAGTTCTTC. Translated: CASTPTGSSYNEQFF.

The chain joins TRBV19 to TRBJ2-1, with 8 positions matching TRBD2. The CDR3 is made up of 14 amino acids. J gave up 6 bases and V 5 bases, and 6 bases lay outside the gene matches. Germline V gene sequence: CDR1 LNHDA, CDR2 SQIVND (reference sequence). In nucleotides, the CDR3 is TGTGCCAGTAGTTCCCGACTAGCGAGCAATGAGCAGTTCTTC. It specifies CASSSRLASNEQFF. The full variable domain, rest sourced from reference TRBV19 and TRBJ2-1, is DGGITQSPKYLFRKEGQNVTLSCEQNLNHDAMYWYRQDPGQGLRLIYYSQIVNDFQKGDIAEGYSVSREKKESFPLTVTSAQKNPTAFYLCASSSRLASNEQFFGPGTRLTVL.

This clone came up once. The chain recombines TRBV5-1 with TRBJ1-3, with TRBD1 matching 7 bases. This CDR3 has 15 residues. Looked up from germline, CDR1 is SGHRS and CDR2 is YFSETQ. V trimming: 0 bases; J trimming: 2 bases; junction bases outside the gene matches: 2. The CDR3 spells CASSLGQGAGNTIYF. CDR3 nucleotide sequence: TGCGCCAGCAGCTTGGGCCAGGGGGCTGGAAACACCATATATTTT.